This T cell receptor (beta chain) was obtained from a study of cytomegalovirus exposure and HLA in healthy donors. CDR1 is MDHEN, CDR2 SYDVKM, per germline. This CDR3 is built from 15 residues. Trimming at V came to 2 bases and at J to 5 bases, leaving 4 bases not matched to a gene. The primer mix had 60 Vbeta and 13 Jbeta primers. Measured with immunoSEQ multiplex PCR; TCRdb has only the in-frame clones, and not every one. In the table there are 150,000 or so clones, 70% to 80% of which are singletons. The sequenced material came from PBMCs. This sequence was found in a middle-aged man in good health and CMV-seronegative. This chain connects TRBV28 to TRBJ1-4, with 8 bases lining up with TRBD1. CDR3 in amino acids: CASSLPGQGNEKLFF. The DNA for the CDR3 is TGTGCCAGCAGTTTACCCGGACAGGGAAATGAAAAACTGTTTTTT.